This T cell receptor beta chain was documented in a study of Graves' ophthalmopathy and Graves' hyperthyroidism. Excluded: other autoimmune disease, uncontrolled infection, pregnancy or lactation. Researchers took RNA transcripts and amplified TCR beta CDR3 regions from them. HTBI primers were used in a first-round RT-PCR, which preceded a second-round multiplex PCR. TCRdb passed the multiplex PCR reads through MiXCR, listing each CDR3 protein once. The table records just over 400,000 distinct CDR3 sequences, approximately 21% of them present only once. Germline V lookup: CDR1 MRHNA, CDR2 SNTAGT. The CDR3 totals 14 residues. V shed 0 bases and J shed 6 bases, with 8 bases lying between them.

The chain couples TRBV6-4 to TRBJ2-2; D might be TRBD1 (6 bases). The sequence came from a woman under 30 with stable Graves' hyperthyroidism. The sequencing input was peripheral blood. CDR3 sequence (DNA): TGTGCCAGCAGTGACTCAACAGGGTCCGGGGAGCTGTTTTTT. This encodes CASSDSTGSGELFF.